The table lists the clone carrying this T cell receptor beta chain with a few counts. The data originate from a study of blood T cells in healthy people across ages. PCR was performed a second time for about 7 to 12 cycles using a sample-barcoded 5' primer and a J-beta primer mix. TCRdb passed the 5' RACE reads through MiXCR, listing each CDR3 protein once. The sample contains some 1.5 million distinct CDR3 sequences, approximately 43% of which appear only once. CDR3 length: 14 amino acids. This chain connects TRBV21-1 to TRBJ1-5. TRBV21-1 is labeled a pseudogene. The origin of this receptor is a woman between 18 and 30 years old in good health. Sequencing input: blood. CDR3: CASSKERGPQPQHF. CDR3 coding DNA: TGTGCCAGCAGCAAAGAGAGGGGCCCTCAGCCCCAGCATTTT.